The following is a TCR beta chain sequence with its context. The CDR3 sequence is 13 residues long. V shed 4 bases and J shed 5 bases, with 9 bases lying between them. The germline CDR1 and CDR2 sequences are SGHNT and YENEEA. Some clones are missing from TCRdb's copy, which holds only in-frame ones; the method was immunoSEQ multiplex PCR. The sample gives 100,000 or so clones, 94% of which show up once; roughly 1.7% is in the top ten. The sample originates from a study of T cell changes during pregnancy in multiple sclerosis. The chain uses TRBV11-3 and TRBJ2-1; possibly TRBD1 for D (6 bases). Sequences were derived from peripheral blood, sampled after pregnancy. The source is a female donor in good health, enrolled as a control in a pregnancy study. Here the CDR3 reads CASSWGLHNEQFF. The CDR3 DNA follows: TGTGCCAGCAGCTGGGGGCTTCACAATGAGCAGTTCTTC.